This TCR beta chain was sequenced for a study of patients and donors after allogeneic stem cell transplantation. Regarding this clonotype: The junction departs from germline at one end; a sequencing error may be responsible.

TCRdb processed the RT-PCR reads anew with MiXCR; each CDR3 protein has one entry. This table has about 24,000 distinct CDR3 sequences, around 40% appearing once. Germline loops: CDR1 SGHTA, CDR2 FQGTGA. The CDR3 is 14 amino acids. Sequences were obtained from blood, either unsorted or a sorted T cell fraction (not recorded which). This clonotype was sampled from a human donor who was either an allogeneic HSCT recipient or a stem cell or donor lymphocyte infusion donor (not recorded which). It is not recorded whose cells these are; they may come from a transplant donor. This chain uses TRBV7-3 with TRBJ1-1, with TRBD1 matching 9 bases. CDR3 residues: CTSSFTPGQGEAFF. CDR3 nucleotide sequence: TGTACCAGCAGCTTCACACCGGGACAGGGTGAAGCTTTCTTT.